The T cell receptor (beta chain) described here comes from a study of blood T cell repertoires in COVID-19. Looking at the study overall: COVID-19 samples from acute and convalescent phases originated in the United States, Italy and Spain. Sources were T cells, B-cell-depleted T cells, or PBMCs; the material itself was cDNA or gDNA.

V lost 3 bases to trimming and J lost 4 bases; unmatched junction nucleotides: 10. CDR1 SGHNT and CDR2 YYREEE come from the germline V gene (reference sequence). CDR3 length: 16 amino acids. TCRdb's copy holds only in-frame clones and misses some; the assay was immunoSEQ multiplex PCR. Of approximately 59,000 clones in the sample, roughly 81% were seen once. This receptor was obtained from a man older than 75 with acute or convalescent COVID-19. The gene calls are TRBV5-4 and TRBJ1-3; TRBD1 aligns across 7 bases. Sequenced: peripheral blood. This CDR3 is CASSSQTGNLGNTIYF. CDR3 bases: TGTGCCAGCAGCTCACAGACAGGGAATTTGGGAAACACCATATATTTT.